The 26 T cell receptor beta chains below all came from one sample that was sequenced in a study of shared clonotypes between healthy human individuals. Method: immunoSEQ multiplex PCR; TCRdb's copy keeps in-frame clones and lacks some. The sample carries about 1.5 million clones, around 95% recorded once. The sequenced sample was naive CD4+ T cells sorted from blood. Subset indicated: CD45RA+ positively selected. The receptors originated from a man between 25 and 39 years old in good health.

The genes are TRBV19 and TRBJ1-4, with D possibly TRBD1 on 6 matching bases. This CDR3 spans 14 amino acids. Germline CDR1 LNHDA, CDR2 SQIVND (reference sequence). Between the trimmed V and J ends, which lost 6 bases and 4 bases, there was a span of 12 bases. CDR3 sequence: CASRRGQHNEKLFF. DNA for the CDR3: TGTGCCAGTAGGAGAGGACAGCATAATGAAAAACTGTTTTTT.

CDR3 amino acids: CASRGRPGLLAGYTF. CDR3 DNA sequence: TGTGCCAGCAGAGGCCGACCGGGCCTCCTCGCTGGCTACACCTTC. The chain is built from TRBV28 and TRBJ1-2; D is uncertain. The V gene's germline CDR1 is MDHEN and CDR2 SYDVKM. The CDR3 spans 15 residues. V lost 6 bases and J 7 bases, leaving 21 bases between the germline ends.

The J gene is TRBJ1-4, the V gene TRBV4-3; maybe TRBD1 (5 bases). The CDR3 is 14 amino acids. V lost 4 bases to trimming and J lost 7 bases, with 13 bases between them. Germline loops: CDR1 LGHNA, CDR2 YSLEER. The CDR3 reads CASSPGTGIEKLFF. In nucleotides, the CDR3 is TGCGCCAGCAGCCCTGGAACAGGAATTGAAAAACTGTTTTTT.

The V call is TRBV5-1, the J call TRBJ2-7, with TRBD2 matching 8 bases. The CDR3 has 15 residues. Unmatched junction bases numbered 4, after V lost 0 bases and J lost 2 bases. In germline, CDR1 is SGHRS, CDR2 YFSETQ. The CDR3 DNA reads TGCGCCAGCAGCTTGGTCCCGGGACTAGCCTACGAGCAGTACTTC. Translated: CASSLVPGLAYEQYF.

This clone has only one observation. The chain combines TRBV27 with TRBJ2-1; 14 positions match TRBD2. The CDR3 covers 21 residues. Germline CDR1 is MNHEY and CDR2 is SMNVEV (reference sequence). V was pared by 3 bases and J by 3 bases, with 16 bases of the junction left unmatched. CDR3 in amino acids: CASSFPTTTSGRGGGYNEQFF. The CDR3 DNA reads TGTGCCAGCAGTTTCCCGACTACGACTAGCGGGAGGGGAGGGGGCTACAATGAGCAGTTCTTC.

This clone was seen a single time. V usage is TRBV6-5 and J usage is TRBJ1-2; D is uncertain. The V end was cut by 8 bases, the J end by 8 bases, with 12 bases between. CDR1 and CDR2 (germline): MNHEY, SVGAGI. The CDR3 extends over 11 amino acids. CDR3 residues: CASREVGGYTF. The CDR3 nucleotides are TGTGCCAGCCGGGAAGTGGGCGGCTACACCTTC.

The rearrangement joins TRBV28 to TRBJ2-7; the D gene is possibly TRBD1 (6 bases). CDR1 MDHEN and CDR2 SYDVKM come from the germline V gene. The CDR3 consists of 14 residues. The V end lost 7 bases, the J end lost 2 bases, and 15 bases lay between the germline ends. CDR3 in amino acids: CASTSEGVPYEQYF. In DNA form, the CDR3 reads TGTGCCAGCACTTCTGAGGGGGTTCCCTACGAGCAGTACTTC.

This chain connects TRBV6-5 to TRBJ2-3; 9 bases align to TRBD1. Germline V gene lookup returns CDR1 MNHEY and CDR2 SVGAGI. The trim removed 2 bases at V and 4 bases at J, leaving 4 bases unmatched. The CDR3 loop spans 15 amino acids. The CDR3 region is CASSYVGQGADTQYF. The CDR3 coding sequence is TGTGCCAGCAGTTACGTGGGACAGGGTGCAGATACGCAGTATTTT.

The genes are TRBV7-9 and TRBJ2-7; TRBD2 matches at 14 bases. Trimming removed 3 bases from V and 3 bases from J; junction bases left unmatched: 4. Germline CDR1 SEHNR, CDR2 FQNEAQ (reference sequence). The CDR3 is 16 amino acids. This chain's CDR3 is CASSFGTSGSDYEQYF. In DNA, the CDR3 is TGTGCCAGCAGCTTCGGGACTAGCGGGAGTGACTACGAGCAGTACTTC. Based on the CDR3 plus reference TRBV7-9 and TRBJ2-7, the full variable domain is DTGVSQNPRHKITKRGQNVTFRCDPISEHNRLYWYRQTLGQGPEFLTYFQNEAQLEKSRLLSDRFSAERPKGSFSTLEIQRTEQGDSAMYLCASSFGTSGSDYEQYFGPGTRLTVT.

The V call is TRBV10-3, the J call TRBJ2-3, with 12 bases fitting TRBD2. Germline assignment: CDR1 ENHRY and CDR2 SYGVKD. J gave up 3 bases and V 4 bases, and 5 bases lay outside the gene matches. CDR3 length equals 16 residues. The CDR3 coding sequence is TGTGCCATCAGTGGACTAGCGGGAGCACAGACAGATACGCAGTATTTT. Protein product: CAISGLAGAQTDTQYF.

J is TRBJ2-1 and V is TRBV10-3; 7 bases are a match to TRBD2. The CDR3 is 15 residues long. V gave up 0 bases and J gave up 12 bases; unmatched junction bases: 11. Per the germline V gene, CDR1 is ENHRY and CDR2 is SYGVKD. CDR3 sequence (DNA): TGTGCCATCAGTGAGTCGGAAGGACTAGTTAGACGGCAGTTCTTC. It codes for CAISESEGLVRRQFF.

The chain carries TRBV5-1 and TRBJ1-1; 7 bases align to TRBD1. This CDR3 contains 15 residues. The V gene end was trimmed by 4 bases and the J gene end by 1 base; junction bases not matched to a gene: 7. The germline V gene has CDR1 SGHRS and CDR2 YFSETQ. CDR3 residues: CASSPETGRNTEAFF. The CDR3 nucleotides read TGCGCCAGCAGCCCTGAGACAGGGAGGAACACTGAAGCTTTCTTT.

This clone was counted a single time. V and J are TRBV14 and TRBJ2-2; D is unresolved. The V gene's germline CDR1 is SGHDN and CDR2 FVKESK. The CDR3 is 14 amino acids. Deletions cut 2 bases from V and 2 bases from J, with 6 bases between. CDR3 amino acids: CASSQFLNTGELFF. As DNA, the CDR3 is TGTGCCAGCAGCCAATTTCTAAACACCGGGGAGCTGTTTTTT.

V gene TRBV9 combines with J gene TRBJ1-1, with D possibly being TRBD1 (5 bases). The germline CDR1 and CDR2 sequences are SGDLS and YYNGEE. There are 14 residues in the CDR3. Trimming took 4 bases from V and 5 from J, leaving 15 bases between them. CDR3 residues: CASSPRAGRTEAFF. CDR3 bases: TGTGCCAGCAGCCCCCGGGCAGGGAGAACTGAAGCTTTCTTT. Using reference TRBV9 and TRBJ1-1 for the parts outside the CDR3, the full variable domain is DSGVTQTPKHLITATGQRVTLRCSPRSGDLSVYWYQQSLDQGLQFLIQYYNGEERAKGNILERFSAQQFPDLHSELNLSSLELGDSALYFCASSPRAGRTEAFFGQGTRLTVV.

As regards this clone: The sample has other DNA sequences that encode this CDR3 too. This chain joins TRBV18 and TRBJ2-7; 7 positions agree with TRBD1. This CDR3 is 14 amino acids long. Trimming at V came to 3 bases and at J to 2 bases, leaving 4 bases not matched to a gene. Germline V lookup: CDR1 KGHSH, CDR2 LQKENI. This CDR3 reads CASSPRTGTYEQYF. The DNA for the CDR3 is TGTGCCAGCTCACCCCGGACAGGAACCTACGAGCAGTACTTC.

The chain is built from TRBV9 and TRBJ2-1; D unclear. CDR3 length equals 15 residues. V was trimmed by 6 bases and J by 5 bases, leaving 18 bases between them. CDR1 SGDLS and CDR2 YYNGEE come from the germline V gene. The CDR3 DNA follows: TGTGCCAGCACGATAGGTCATAGTCGGGACAATGAGCAGTTCTTC. Its protein is CASTIGHSRDNEQFF.

This rearrangement joins TRBV5-1 to TRBJ2-4, with 7 nucleotides matching TRBD1. This CDR3 has 15 residues. The V gene's germline CDR1 is SGHRS and CDR2 YFSETQ. Trimming at V came to 1 base and at J to 8 bases, leaving 9 bases not matched to a gene. The CDR3 region has the DNA TGCGCCAGCAGCTTGCCGACAGGGCCGGTAGACATTCAGTACTTC. It is translated as CASSLPTGPVDIQYF.

This clone occurred once. V is TRBV5-1 and J is TRBJ2-1; no firm D call. There are 15 residues in the CDR3. The germline V gene has CDR1 SGHRS and CDR2 YFSETQ. V lost 0 bases, J lost 4 bases, and 11 bases lay in between. CDR3 residues: CASSLASDHYNEQFF. In DNA, the CDR3 is TGCGCCAGCAGCTTGGCGTCAGATCATTACAATGAGCAGTTCTTC.

This clone appeared once. One junction end disagrees with the germline gene, perhaps due to a read error. The chain recombines TRBV6-1 with TRBJ2-1; tentative D call: TRBD1 (5 bases). Germline CDR1 is MNHNS and CDR2 is SASEGT. The CDR3 consists of 14 residues. The CDR3 protein is CASKGSGQYSEQFF. CDR3 in DNA: TGTGCCAGCAAGGGGTCAGGGCAATACAGTGAGCAGTTCTTC.

The rearrangement links TRBV5-5 to TRBJ2-1; 10 positions match TRBD2. From germline, CDR1 is SGHKS and CDR2 YYEKEE (reference sequence). The CDR3 is 17 residues long. With 4 bases clipped from V and 0 bases from J, the junction kept 7 bases outside the gene matches. The CDR3 bases are TGTGCCAGCAGCCAAACGGGACTAGCGCTCTCCTACAATGAGCAGTTCTTC. Its protein is CASSQTGLALSYNEQFF.

The rearrangement uses TRBV2 and TRBJ1-1; D unresolved. Germline CDR1 is SNHLY and CDR2 is FYNNEI. Trimming cost V 2 bases and J 5 bases, with 15 bases left between them. CDR3 length: 15 residues. The CDR3 loop is CASSERGRVGTEAFF. CDR3 DNA sequence: TGTGCCAGCAGTGAAAGAGGTCGGGTGGGGACTGAAGCTTTCTTT.

The chain couples TRBV2 to TRBJ1-2, with 7 bases identical to TRBD1. CDR1 is SNHLY, CDR2 FYNNEI, per germline. The J segment lost 7 bases and the V segment lost 0 bases, leaving 5 bases of the junction unmatched. This CDR3 is built from 14 residues. The CDR3 sequence is CASSEATGSLGYTF. The CDR3 coding sequence is TGTGCCAGCAGTGAAGCGACAGGGTCACTTGGCTACACCTTC. The whole variable domain, filled in from reference TRBV2 and TRBJ1-2, reads EPEVTQTPSHQVTQMGQEVILRCVPISNHLYFYWYRQILGQKVEFLVSFYNNEISEKSEIFDDQFSVERPDGSNFTLKIRSTKLEDSAMYFCASSEATGSLGYTFGSGTRLTVV.

This chain uses TRBV30 with TRBJ2-7; no definite D call. The CDR3 spans 13 residues. V lost 7 bases and J 6 bases, leaving 19 bases between the germline ends. CDR1 and CDR2 (germline): GTSNPN, SVGIG (reference sequence). DNA of the CDR3: TGTGCCTTTGACAAACTGGTGAGTGGCGAGCAGTACTTC. Amino acids: CAFDKLVSGEQYF.

The CDR3 spells CASSQVGEQYF. The CDR3 region has the DNA TGTGCCAGCAGCCAAGTTGGCGAGCAGTACTTC. V is TRBV14 and J is TRBJ2-7, with D hard to call. V was clipped by 1 base and J by 6 bases, with 4 bases between them. CDR3 length: 11 residues. Germline CDR1 SGHDN, CDR2 FVKESK.

The chain couples TRBV4-3 to TRBJ2-1; D is uncertain. Trimming removed 0 bases at V and 10 bases at J, with 10 bases between. The CDR3 is 13 residues long. Per the germline V gene, CDR1 is LGHNA and CDR2 is YSLEER. CDR3 sequence: CASSQELVLEQFF. The CDR3 bases are TGCGCCAGCAGCCAAGAGTTGGTCTTGGAGCAGTTCTTC.

CDR3 sequence: CASSPKIRGPQHF. CDR3 nucleotide sequence: TGTGCCAGCTCACCAAAGATACGGGGGCCCCAGCATTTT. J is TRBJ1-5 and V is TRBV18, with unresolved D. Trimming took 2 bases from V and 9 from J, leaving 11 bases between them. This CDR3 is built from 13 residues. CDR1 and CDR2 (germline): KGHSH, LQKENI.